What follows are 32 T cell receptor beta chains derived from one specimen sequenced in a study of CD8 T cells in Susac syndrome. The RNA, about 0.5 to 1 ug, was put through reverse transcription using random hexamers. TCRdb reprocessed the immunoSEQ multiplex PCR reads with MiXCR, giving one entry per CDR3 protein. The table has some 97,000 distinct CDR3 sequences, 95% seen once. Material for sequencing was CD8+ T cells from PBMCs. The receptor set was obtained from a human donor with Susac syndrome.

The chain carries TRBV20-1 and TRBJ2-1; D unclear. The germline CDR1 and CDR2 sequences are DFQATT and SNEGSKA (reference sequence). This CDR3 has 11 amino acids. V was cut by 4 bases and J by 6 bases, with 7 bases left in between. The CDR3 sequence: CSAKGLNEQFF. The CDR3 nucleotides are TGCAGTGCTAAGGGCCTCAATGAGCAGTTCTTC.

The chain recombines TRBV4-2 with TRBJ2-3; D possibly corresponds to TRBD1 (5 bases). The V end was cut by 0 bases, the J end by 5 bases, with 12 bases between. CDR1 is LGHNA and CDR2 is YNFKEQ in the germline V gene. This CDR3 region has 15 residues. Written as DNA, the CDR3 is TGTGCCAGCAGCCAAGACTGGGGCCTGAGAGATACGCAGTATTTT. Protein: CASSQDWGLRDTQYF.

The V and J genes are TRBV29-1 and TRBJ2-2; 9 bases are shared with TRBD1. The CDR3 extends over 13 amino acids. V shed 6 bases and J 6 bases; nucleotides not matched to a gene: 5. CDR1 is SQVTM and CDR2 is ANQGSEA in the germline V gene. CDR3 in amino acids: CSVGTGMAGELFF. The CDR3 bases are TGCAGCGTCGGGACAGGGATGGCCGGGGAGCTGTTTTTT.

This rearrangement joins TRBV29-1 to TRBJ1-2; D is unresolved. The CDR3 runs 11 residues. V shed 1 base and J shed 5 bases, with 5 bases lying between them. CDR1 and CDR2 from the germline V gene are SQVTM and ANQGSEA. The CDR3 DNA reads as TGCAGCGTTGAAGGTCTGTATGGCTACACCTTC. Translation: CSVEGLYGYTF. The variable domain in full, completed from reference TRBV29-1 and TRBJ1-2, reads SAVISQKPSRDICQRGTSLTIQCQVDSQVTMMFWYRQQPGQSLTLIATANQGSEATYESGFVIDKFPISRPNLTFSTLTVSNMSPEDSSIYLCSVEGLYGYTFGSGTRLTVV.

This clonotype has a handful of counts. This chain connects TRBV3-1 to TRBJ2-6; D gene ambiguous. Trimming stripped 3 bases from V and 0 bases from J, with 9 bases between. The length of the CDR3 is 16 residues. Germline values: CDR1 LGHDT, CDR2 YNNKEL (reference sequence). The chain's CDR3 is CASSQGRISGANVLTF. In DNA form, the CDR3 reads TGTGCCAGCAGCCAGGGCCGTATCTCTGGGGCCAACGTCCTGACTTTC.

V usage is TRBV5-6 and J usage is TRBJ1-2; TRBD1 is a possible D gene (6 bases). Per germline, CDR1 SGHDT and CDR2 YYEEEE. The CDR3 loop spans 14 amino acids. Trimming removed 2 bases at V and 4 bases at J, with 12 bases between. The DNA of the CDR3 is TGTGCCAGCAGCTTTCCAGGGGTTGCCTATGGCTACACCTTC. Translated, it gives CASSFPGVAYGYTF.

CDR3 residues: CASSRACNEQFF. CDR3 nucleotide sequence: TGTGCCAGCAGCAGGGCCTGTAATGAGCAGTTCTTC. The rearrangement joins TRBV21-1 to TRBJ2-1; the D call in the table, TRBD1, was not verified against the DNA. TRBV21-1 is recorded as a pseudogene. This CDR3 spans 12 amino acids.

The V call is TRBV2, the J call TRBJ1-4; possibly TRBD1 for D (5 bases). Germline CDR1 reads SNHLY; CDR2 reads FYNNEI. The CDR3 contains 14 residues. Trimming left V 4 bases short and J 4 bases short, with 10 bases between. CDR3 DNA sequence: TGTGCCAGCAGTGGGGACGGAAGTAATGAAAAACTGTTTTTT. This encodes CASSGDGSNEKLFF.

This clonotype was counted once. This chain uses TRBV5-1 with TRBJ2-5, with a weak D call TRBD1 (6 bases). Germline V gene sequence: CDR1 SGHRS, CDR2 YFSETQ. The CDR3 runs to 15 residues. Trimming pared 2 bases from V and 0 bases from J, leaving 11 bases between. The CDR3 DNA reads TGCGCCAGCAGCTTTTACAGGGTCTACCAAGAGACCCAGTACTTC. Residues: CASSFYRVYQETQYF.

This rearrangement joins TRBV20-1 to TRBJ2-1, with D possibly matching TRBD2 (5 bases). The germline V and J ends were trimmed by 1 base and 5 bases, with 12 bases remaining between them. This CDR3 comprises 14 residues. Germline lookup yields CDR1 DFQATT and CDR2 SNEGSKA (reference sequence). The CDR3 DNA sequence: TGCAGTGCTAGAGGTAGCGCCAAACACAATGAGCAGTTCTTC. Amino acid sequence: CSARGSAKHNEQFF.

This sequence joins TRBV4-1 and TRBJ2-5; maybe TRBD2 (5 bases). Trimming left V 0 bases short and J 5 bases short, with 19 bases between. Germline V gene sequence: CDR1 MGHRA, CDR2 YSYEKL. The length of the CDR3 is 17 residues. This CDR3 is CASSQDPPGSDGETQYF. The CDR3 DNA follows: TGCGCCAGCAGCCAAGATCCCCCGGGGAGCGATGGGGAGACCCAGTACTTC.

V and J are TRBV2 and TRBJ2-6; 9 nucleotides match TRBD1. J was trimmed by 3 bases and V by 4 bases; bases with no gene match: 10. CDR1 and CDR2 (germline): SNHLY, FYNNEI. This CDR3 contains 18 residues. Here the CDR3 DNA reads TGTGCCAGCAGTGCACTACGGACAGGGGTGCTTGGGGCCAACGTCCTGACTTTC. It translates to CASSALRTGVLGANVLTF.

The chain links TRBV4-1 to TRBJ2-1; D not resolved. The V end was cut by 7 bases, the J end by 5 bases, with 15 bases between. Germline V CDR1 and CDR2: MGHRA, YSYEKL. The CDR3 is 14 amino acids. The CDR3 nucleotides read TGCGCCAGCACGGGTGAAAGAATCCACAATGAGCAGTTCTTC. Amino acids: CASTGERIHNEQFF.

J is TRBJ2-3 and V is TRBV24-1; a weak D match, TRBD1 (6 bases). Germline lookup yields CDR1 KGHDR and CDR2 SFDVKD. V was cut by 5 bases and J by 2 bases, with 7 bases left in between. The CDR3 sequence is 13 residues long. The CDR3 DNA follows: TGTGCCACCAGTGTGGGGGCCACAGATACGCAGTATTTT. It codes for CATSVGATDTQYF.

The rearrangement uses TRBV29-1 and TRBJ2-7, with unresolved D. The germline gives CDR1 SQVTM, CDR2 ANQGSEA. Trimming pared 6 bases from V and 4 bases from J, leaving 16 bases between. This CDR3 comprises 13 residues. In nucleotides, the CDR3 is TGCAGCGTCATCGGTCTGGGAAATTACGAGCAGTACTTC. Its translation is CSVIGLGNYEQYF.

The chain carries TRBV9 and TRBJ1-1; D perhaps matches TRBD1 (5 bases). The germline V and J ends were trimmed by 1 base and 3 bases, with 10 bases remaining between them. The CDR3 runs 14 residues. Germline-derived CDR1 and CDR2 are SGDLS and YYNGEE. CDR3 loop: CASSVTAGYTEAFF. CDR3 coding DNA: TGTGCCAGCAGCGTAACGGCAGGGTACACTGAAGCTTTCTTT.

CDR3 sequence: CASSLDPDTQYF. CDR3 DNA sequence: TGTGCCAGCAGCTTAGATCCAGATACGCAGTATTTT. The chain has TRBV11-2 and TRBJ2-3, with D unresolved. V lost 0 bases and J lost 4, with 2 bases in between. CDR3 length equals 12 residues. Germline CDR1 SGHAT, CDR2 FQNNGV. The full variable domain, with the rest looked up from reference TRBV11-2 and TRBJ2-3, is EAGVAQSPRYKIIEKRQSVAFWCNPISGHATLYWYQQILGQGPKLLIQFQNNGVVDDSQLPKDRFSAERLKGVDSTLKIQPAKLEDSAVYLCASSLDPDTQYFGPGTRLTVL.

The chain couples TRBV14 to TRBJ2-1, with D perhaps matching TRBD1 (6 bases). CDR3 length: 14 amino acids. Germline V CDR1 and CDR2: SGHDN, FVKESK. Trimming left V 4 bases short and J 4 bases short, with 11 bases between. The CDR3 sequence is CASSPSTGYNEQFF. DNA for the CDR3: TGTGCCAGCAGCCCGTCGACAGGTTACAATGAGCAGTTCTTC.

The CDR3 reads CASSKRQLQETQYF. The DNA for the CDR3 is TGTGCCAGCAGCAAAAGACAGTTACAAGAGACCCAGTACTTC. The chain uses TRBV7-2 and TRBJ2-5, with D maybe TRBD1 (5 bases). The CDR3 is 14 amino acids. Trimming shortened V by 5 bases and J by 2 bases, and 12 bases separated the two germline ends. Per the germline V gene, CDR1 is SGHTA and CDR2 is FQGNSA.

The J gene is TRBJ2-3, the V gene TRBV20-1; 9 bases are shared with TRBD2. Germline-derived CDR1 and CDR2 are DFQATT and SNEGSKA (reference sequence). Trimming took 0 bases from V and 4 from J; bases not matched to a gene: 8. CDR3 length: 16 residues. The CDR3 coding sequence is TGCAGTGCTAGAGACGGATTAGCGGGAGATTCAGATACGCAGTATTTT. Translating it yields CSARDGLAGDSDTQYF.

This chain joins TRBV4-2 and TRBJ2-7; 8 bases agree with TRBD2. CDR1 and CDR2 (germline): LGHNA, YNFKEQ. The CDR3 has 15 residues. V lost 0 bases to trimming and J lost 2 bases; unmatched junction nucleotides: 3. This chain's CDR3 is CASSQEAGEAYEQYF. The CDR3 region has the DNA TGTGCCAGCAGCCAAGAAGCGGGAGAGGCCTACGAGCAGTACTTC.

The chain uses TRBV19 and TRBJ1-2, with D hard to call. The germline V gene has CDR1 LNHDA and CDR2 SQIVND (reference sequence). CDR3 length equals 13 residues. V was shortened by 5 bases and J by 4 bases, with 11 bases between the two germline ends. The CDR3 reads CASSPDTTYGYTF. CDR3 DNA: TGTGCCAGTAGTCCCGACACGACCTATGGCTACACCTTC. Full variable domain (outside the CDR3, taken from reference TRBV19 and TRBJ1-2): DGGITQSPKYLFRKEGQNVTLSCEQNLNHDAMYWYRQDPGQGLRLIYYSQIVNDFQKGDIAEGYSVSREKKESFPLTVTSAQKNPTAFYLCASSPDTTYGYTFGSGTRLTVV.

J is TRBJ2-7 and V is TRBV5-1; 8 bases fit TRBD2. The CDR3 runs 14 residues. V lost 1 base to trimming and J lost 3 bases; unmatched junction nucleotides: 3. Looked up from germline, CDR1 is SGHRS and CDR2 is YFSETQ. The CDR3 protein is CASSLTSGLYEQYF. CDR3 DNA sequence: TGCGCCAGCAGCTTGACTAGCGGACTCTACGAGCAGTACTTC.

V usage is TRBV15 and J usage is TRBJ2-7; D is unclear. This CDR3 has 14 amino acids. Trimming took 1 base from V and 3 from J, leaving 10 bases between them. Germline assignment: CDR1 LNHNV and CDR2 YYDKDF (reference sequence). The CDR3 protein is CATSRAPENYEQYF. The CDR3, as DNA: TGTGCCACCAGCAGAGCCCCCGAAAACTACGAGCAGTACTTC.

V and J are TRBV19 and TRBJ2-7, with D possibly TRBD2 on 5 matching bases. The CDR3 loop spans 14 amino acids. V was pared by 4 bases and J by 3 bases, with 13 bases between. Germline CDR1 LNHDA, CDR2 SQIVND (reference sequence). The CDR3 region is CASSRETAGYEQYF. As DNA, the CDR3 is TGTGCCAGTAGTAGGGAGACCGCCGGCTACGAGCAGTACTTC.

The chain uses TRBV7-2 and TRBJ2-1; 10 nucleotides match TRBD2. V was pared by 5 bases and J by 4 bases, with 5 bases of the junction left unmatched. The germline V gene encodes CDR1 SGHTA and CDR2 FQGNSA. The CDR3 runs 15 residues. The CDR3 is CASSQRTSGYNEQFF. The CDR3 region has the DNA TGTGCCAGCAGCCAAAGGACTAGCGGTTACAATGAGCAGTTCTTC.

This sequence joins TRBV29-1 and TRBJ2-7, with 12 nucleotides matching TRBD2. Germline V CDR1 and CDR2: SQVTM, ANQGSEA. Trimming removed 6 bases from V and 3 bases from J; junction bases left unmatched: 6. The CDR3 totals 14 residues. The CDR3 protein is CSVAGGLAGYEQYF. The DNA for the CDR3 is TGCAGCGTCGCGGGGGGACTAGCGGGCTACGAGCAGTACTTC.

The chain uses TRBV2 and TRBJ2-7, with TRBD2 matching over 12 bases. V shed 6 bases and J 4 bases; nucleotides not matched to a gene: 7. This CDR3 has 15 amino acids. The germline CDR1 and CDR2 sequences are SNHLY and FYNNEI. DNA of the CDR3: TGTGCCAGCAGCCCGAGGACTAGCGGGGTTTACGAGCAGTACTTC. It specifies CASSPRTSGVYEQYF.

The chain uses TRBV18 and TRBJ2-5, with D unresolved. The CDR3 runs to 13 residues. Germline V lookup: CDR1 KGHSH, CDR2 LQKENI. V lost 1 base and J 1 base, leaving 4 bases between the germline ends. CDR3 sequence: CASSPQGQETQYF. The CDR3 DNA sequence: TGTGCCAGCTCACCACAGGGCCAAGAGACCCAGTACTTC.

This chain uses TRBV4-1 with TRBJ2-1, with 7 positions matching TRBD1. Germline CDR1 MGHRA, CDR2 YSYEKL. V lost 2 bases, J lost 1 base, and 2 bases stayed unmatched. The CDR3 runs 15 residues. The CDR3: CASSQPGQSYNEQFF. The DNA for the CDR3 is TGCGCCAGCAGCCAACCGGGACAGTCCTACAATGAGCAGTTCTTC.

The chain carries TRBV7-2 and TRBJ1-1, with TRBD1 as a possible D gene (5 bases). The germline V gene has CDR1 SGHTA and CDR2 FQGNSA. The CDR3 totals 13 residues. V lost 1 base and J lost 5, with 8 bases in between. CDR3 in amino acids: CASSLVGVTEAFF. CDR3 coding DNA: TGTGCCAGCAGCTTAGTAGGGGTAACTGAAGCTTTCTTT. Supplemented by reference TRBV7-2 and TRBJ1-1, the full variable domain reads GAGVSQSPSNKVTEKGKDVELRCDPISGHTALYWYRQSLGQGLEFLIYFQGNSAPDKSGLPSDRFSAERTGGSVSTLTIQRTQQEDSAVYLCASSLVGVTEAFFGQGTRLTVV.

Comments on this clonotype: The junction departs from germline at one end; a sequencing error may be responsible. The chain has TRBV6-1 and TRBJ2-1; D might be TRBD2 (5 bases). The CDR3 is 11 residues long. Per germline, CDR1 MNHNS and CDR2 SASEGT. CDR3 nucleotide sequence: TGTGCCAGCAGTGAGGGCACCCCGAGGGTCTTC. Protein sequence: CASSEGTPRVF.